The entry that follows covers one TCR beta chain sequence. Its target antigen remains unknown. Per-base quality was not reported, and no clone a single base away is much larger than it. The data stem from a study of T-cell reconstitution after alpha-beta-depleted transplantation in children listed by TCRdb under 2016. Study-level background: Using TCR repertoire profiling, the study quantitatively followed how T-cell immune reconstitution unfolded in children after TCRalphabeta/CD19-depleted allogeneic hematopoietic cell transplantation.

The library came from PCR. This sample was sequenced with an Illumina HiSeq 2500. TCR libraries were prepared with molecular barcoding, using unique molecular identifiers to normalize TCRbeta repertoire quantification. TCRdb's own reprocessing of the public reads used fastp at Q25 and MiXCR and kept productive beta chains. Each CDR3 protein gets just one entry, which takes the most common genes and DNA from the rows behind it. The sample yields about 610,000 distinct CDR3 sequences; about 10% were counted once. The ten largest clones take up about 4% of the sample. The clonotype was recovered from a human donor who donated a stem cell graft to a child with acute myeloid leukemia. The source was PBMCs from the stem cell graft donor, collected from the stem cell graft.

The CDR3 is CSAPGTSLYNEQFF. The DNA reads TGCAGCGCCCCTGGGACTAGCCTCTACAATGAGCAGTTCTTC. The V and J genes are TRBV29-1 and TRBJ2-1; 9 nucleotides in the junction match TRBD2. The CDR3 has 14 amino acids, counting the end cysteine and phenylalanine. Here the CDR3 DNA is all that survives: 42 bases in frame from base 1. The junction shows trimming of 7 bases on V and 3 bases on J, and the gene matches do not reach 7 bases of it. The germline V gene encodes CDR1 SQVTM and CDR2 ANQGSEA.